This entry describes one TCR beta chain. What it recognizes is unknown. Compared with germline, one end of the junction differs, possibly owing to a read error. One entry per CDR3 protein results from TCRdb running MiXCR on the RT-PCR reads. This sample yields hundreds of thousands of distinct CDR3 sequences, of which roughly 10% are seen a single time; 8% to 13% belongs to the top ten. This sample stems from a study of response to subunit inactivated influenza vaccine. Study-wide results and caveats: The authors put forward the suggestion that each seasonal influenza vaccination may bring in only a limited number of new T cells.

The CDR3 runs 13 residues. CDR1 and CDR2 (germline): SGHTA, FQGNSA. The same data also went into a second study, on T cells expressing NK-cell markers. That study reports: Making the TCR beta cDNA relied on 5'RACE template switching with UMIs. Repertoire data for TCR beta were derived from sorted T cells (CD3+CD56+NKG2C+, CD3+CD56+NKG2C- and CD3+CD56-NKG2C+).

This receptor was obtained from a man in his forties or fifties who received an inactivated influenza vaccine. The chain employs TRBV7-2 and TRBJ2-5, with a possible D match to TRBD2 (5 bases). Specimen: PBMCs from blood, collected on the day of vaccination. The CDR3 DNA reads TGTGCCAACAGCCGCGACTGGGAGGAGACCCAGTACTTC. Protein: CANSRDWEETQYF.